This is a list of T cell receptor beta chains from one sample in a study of T cell changes during pregnancy in multiple sclerosis. The repertoire was sequenced with immunoSEQ multiplex PCR; TCRdb's copy has only in-frame clones and lacks some. The data show about 88,000 clones, around 90% seen once. The material sequenced was peripheral blood, taken in the first trimester of pregnancy. These receptors all stem from a female donor with multiple sclerosis, enrolled in a pregnancy study. Both conserved end residues are part of each CDR3. The D gene is left open where the match is weak. Not every row has a clone size; where given, it reads once, few, many or a size class.

len,abundance,j_gene,v_gene,d_gene,CDR3nt,CDR3aa
14,.,TRBJ2-3,TRBV5-1,TRBD1,TGCGCCAGCAGGGAAGAGACAGGGGCAGATACGCAGTATTTT,CASREETGADTQYF
17,.,TRBJ1-1,TRBV28,TRBD1,TGTGCCAGCACCCAAGGATGGGACAGGGTGACGAACACTGAAGCTTTCTTT,CASTQGWDRVTNTEAFF
15,.,TRBJ2-7,TRBV18,.,TGTGCCAGCTCACCAGCTGCAGGAATCTCCTACGAGCAGTACTTC,CASSPAAGISYEQYF
17,.,TRBJ1-4,TRBV7-9,.,TGTGCCAGCAGCTCCAACCTCGGGACTGCAACTAATGAAAAACTGTTTTTT,CASSSNLGTATNEKLFF
17,once,TRBJ2-1,TRBV11-2,TRBD1,TGTGCCAGCAGCTTAGTAGGCGGGACAGGGCATTACAATGAGCAGTTCTTC,CASSLVGGTGHYNEQFF
19,.,TRBJ2-1,TRBV7-9,TRBD2,TGTGCCAGCAGCTCAACACTCGGAGGGGCTAGCGGGAGGGCCGGGGAGCAGTTCTTC,CASSSTLGGASGRAGEQFF
15,.,TRBJ2-1,TRBV27,.,TGTGCCAGCAGTCCGACACAAGACTCCTACAATGAGCAGTTCTTC,CASSPTQDSYNEQFF
13,.,TRBJ2-1,TRBV19,TRBD1,TGTGCCATTCTGACAGGGGTAAACAATGAGCAGTTCTTC,CAILTGVNNEQFF
14,.,TRBJ2-5,TRBV5-1,.,TGCGCCAGCAGCTTGAGTCTAGCTCCCGAGACCCAGTACTTC,CASSLSLAPETQYF
14,once,TRBJ2-7,TRBV16,TRBD1,TGTGCCAGCAGCCAGACAGGGCTCTCCTACGAGCAGTACTTC,CASSQTGLSYEQYF
17,.,TRBJ1-2,TRBV5-1,TRBD1,TGCGCCAGCAGCTTGGGCCCCCCTACAGGGGGAAACTATGGCTACACCTTC,CASSLGPPTGGNYGYTF
15,.,TRBJ1-1,TRBV7-2,.,TGTGCCAGCAGCCCAGGGATTGGGGTGAACACTGAAGCTTTCTTT,CASSPGIGVNTEAFF